The clone carrying this T cell receptor beta chain was counted once. Its target is unknown. This PCR relied on a set of 60 Vbeta primers and 13 Jbeta primers. Generated by immunoSEQ multiplex PCR, the TCRdb table keeps only in-frame clones and is missing some. The sample has around 150,000 clones, under 70% seen once. This sample is drawn from a study of cytomegalovirus exposure and HLA in healthy donors. Regarding the study as a whole: Across all donors, roughly uniform sequencing depth was an assumption of the presence/absence analyses. TCR beta sequences reportedly predicted most subjects' HLA-A and HLA-B alleles accurately.

Germline CDR1 reads MGHRA; CDR2 reads YSYEKL. The CDR3 length is 15 residues. V shed 4 bases and J 5 bases; nucleotides not matched to a gene: 7. The sequenced sample was PBMCs. The chain has TRBV4-1 and TRBJ2-5; 10 bases agree with TRBD2. This receptor was obtained from a woman in her 30s in good health and CMV-seropositive. CDR3 nucleotides: TGCGCCAGCAGCCCAGAGCGGGAGGGGTATGAGACCCAGTACTTC. As protein: CASSPEREGYETQYF.